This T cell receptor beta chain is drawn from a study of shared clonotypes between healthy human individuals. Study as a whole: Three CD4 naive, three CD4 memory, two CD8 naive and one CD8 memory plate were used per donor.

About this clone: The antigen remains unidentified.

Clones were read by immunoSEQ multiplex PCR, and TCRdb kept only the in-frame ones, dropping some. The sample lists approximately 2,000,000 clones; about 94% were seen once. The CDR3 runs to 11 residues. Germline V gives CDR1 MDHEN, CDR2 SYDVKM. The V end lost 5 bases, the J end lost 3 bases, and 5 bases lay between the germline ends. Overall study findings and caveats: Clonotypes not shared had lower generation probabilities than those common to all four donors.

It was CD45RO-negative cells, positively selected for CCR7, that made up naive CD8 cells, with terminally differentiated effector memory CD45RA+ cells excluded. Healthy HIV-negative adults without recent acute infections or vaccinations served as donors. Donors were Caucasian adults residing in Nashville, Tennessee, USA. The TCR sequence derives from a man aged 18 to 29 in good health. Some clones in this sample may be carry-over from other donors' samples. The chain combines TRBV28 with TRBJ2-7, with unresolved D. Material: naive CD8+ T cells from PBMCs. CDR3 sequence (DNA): TGTGCCAGCAGTCACCTCTACGAGCAGTACTTC. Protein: CASSHLYEQYF. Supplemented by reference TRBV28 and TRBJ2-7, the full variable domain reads DVKVTQSSRYLVKRTGEKVFLECVQDMDHENMFWYRQDPGLGLRLIYFSYDVKMKEKGDIPEGYSVSREKKERFSLILESASTNQTSMYLCASSHLYEQYFGPGTRLTVT.